Sequencing of this TCR beta chain was carried out in a study of shared clonotypes between healthy human individuals. Study findings and constraints: Estimated richness values were generally larger in naive subsets than in memory subsets. A few donors held approximately 4.6% of naive CD4 clonotypes in common.

Assay: immunoSEQ multiplex PCR; the TCRdb copy retains only in-frame clones and omits some. The sample shows approximately 110,000 clones, about 63% of them seen only once. For this clone: Its antigen remains unidentified.

Both CD45RO+ cells and CCR7-negative CD45RA+ TemRA cells were combined to make up CD8 memory. This TCR came from a woman in her thirties in good health. The sequenced sample was memory CD8+ T cells sorted from blood. The subset denotes: CD45RO+ cells pooled with CCR7-negative TemRA cells.

CDR3 nucleotides: TGTGCCAGCAGCTTAGAGAGGGGCCCATCCTACGAGCAGTACTTC. It codes for CASSLERGPSYEQYF. J is TRBJ2-7 and V is TRBV7-8; D is tentatively TRBD1 or TRBD2 (5 bases each). Germline CDR1 and CDR2: SGHVS and FQNEAQ. The CDR3 has 15 residues. The V gene lost 1 base and the J gene lost 1 base, with 11 bases spanning the gap.